This T cell receptor beta chain is from a study of T cell repertoires in cytomegalovirus infection. Across the study: CMV epitopes in the study were HLA-C-restricted (recently identified) and HLA-B-restricted (well studied). Public TCR beta signatures marked donors with CMV infection and the matching HLA. Regarding the study as a whole: The ex vivo response showed dominance by HLA-C-restricted CMV-specific TCR beta clonotypes. Totalled public TCR beta family frequency picked out people who carried CMV plus the relevant HLA.

This clonotype has a handful of counts. Its antigen remains unknown. TCRdb re-called the reads through MiXCR, storing one row per CDR3 protein. The table has approximately 910,000 distinct CDR3 sequences, roughly 30% seen once. Germline trimming cut 4 bases from V and 3 bases from J; bases unmatched to any gene: 10. This CDR3 region has 16 residues. Germline values: CDR1 MNHNY, CDR2 SVGAGI (reference sequence). This TCR derives from a human donor in good health (CMV status not recorded). Some clones in this sample may be carry-over from other donors' samples. This chain joins TRBV6-6 and TRBJ2-7; 9 bases map to TRBD2. The sequencing here drew on cultured CD8+ T cells from PBMCs, taken from culture after CMV antigen stimulation. The CDR3 region is CASSSLGSSGGYEQYF. CDR3 sequence (DNA): TGTGCCAGCAGTTCCCTTGGTAGTAGCGGGGGCTACGAGCAGTACTTC.